The 26 T cell receptor beta chains below were found in one sample sequenced in a study of blood T cells in healthy people across ages (dated by TCRdb to between 2015 and 2017). The method behind the library was 5' RACE. Sequencer: Illumina HiSeq 2500. A second about 7 to 11 cycle PCR used a sample-barcoded 5' primer and a J-beta primer mix. The public sequencing data were trimmed at Q25 with fastp and processed into clonotypes with MiXCR by TCRdb, which kept only in-frame beta chains. Each record represents a unique CDR3 protein, reported with the most common genes and DNA among its rows. The sample data list approximately 1.5 million distinct CDR3 sequences, and 35% to 45% of these were observed just once. 4% of the sample goes to the ten largest clones. Sequencing used blood. These receptors were collected from a woman between 18 and 30 years old in good health.

The sample holds a few counts of this clonotype. The chain uses TRBV9 and TRBJ2-7, with 9 positions matching TRBD1. CDR3 size: 14 residues. Germline V gene data show CDR1 as SGDLS and CDR2 as YYNGEE. With V trimmed by 3 bases and J by 4 bases, 5 bases remained unmatched. The CDR3, as DNA: TGTGCCAGCAGCGGCTCGACAGGGGGGTACGAGCAGTACTTC. Its translation: CASSGSTGGYEQYF.

V gene TRBV7-2 combines with J gene TRBJ1-5; D ambiguous. Trimming removed 0 bases at V and 6 bases at J, with 15 bases between. The CDR3 covers 16 residues. CDR1 and CDR2 (germline): SGHTA, FQGNSA. The CDR3 DNA is TGTGCCAGCAGCTTAGCCGGGCCTTCAGTTACTCAGCCCCAGCATTTT. It translates to CASSLAGPSVTQPQHF.

The chain is built from TRBV27 and TRBJ2-7, with TRBD2 identical over 8 bases. This CDR3 is built from 15 residues. From germline, CDR1 is MNHEY and CDR2 SMNVEV (reference sequence). V lost 5 bases, J lost 2 bases, and 8 bases stayed unmatched. The DNA for the CDR3 is TGTGCCAGCAGTACCAACAGCGGGGGACCCTACGAGCAGTACTTC. As protein: CASSTNSGGPYEQYF.

The V and J genes are TRBV12-3 or TRBV12-4 and TRBJ2-5; the D gene could be TRBD1 or TRBD2 (6 bases each). The CDR3 consists of 16 residues. Between the trimmed V and J ends, which lost 7 bases and 3 bases, there was a span of 21 bases. The CDR3 spells CASTYREGTYEETQYF. The CDR3 coding sequence is TGTGCCAGCACCTACAGGGAAGGGACTTACGAAGAGACCCAGTACTTC.

The V and J genes are TRBV5-1 and TRBJ2-1; TRBD2 might be the D (7 bases). V shed 5 bases and J shed 8 bases, with 17 bases lying between them. This CDR3 spans 14 amino acids. Germline-derived CDR1 and CDR2 are SGHRS and YFSETQ. CDR3 region: CASSKRLGGDEQFF. The CDR3 DNA is TGCGCCAGCAGTAAGAGACTAGGGGGGGATGAGCAGTTCTTC.

This clonotype was counted at least ten times. V usage is TRBV27 and J usage is TRBJ2-7; 10 nucleotides line up with TRBD2. Germline CDR1 MNHEY, CDR2 SMNVEV (reference sequence). The CDR3 sequence is 15 residues long. Germline trimming cut 5 bases from V and 2 bases from J; bases unmatched to any gene: 6. The CDR3 DNA reads TGTGCCAGCAGTCCGCTAGCGGGAGTAACCTACGAGCAGTACTTC. As protein: CASSPLAGVTYEQYF.

This clonotype was counted a few times. V usage is TRBV11-2 and J usage is TRBJ2-3; TRBD2 matches 12 bases. This CDR3 has 17 residues. V trimming: 4 bases; J trimming: 5 bases; junction bases outside the gene matches: 10. Germline CDR1 reads SGHAT; CDR2 reads FQNNGV. The CDR3 sequence is CASSSLPGLAGRDTQYF. The CDR3 DNA reads TGTGCCAGCAGCTCATTACCGGGACTAGCGGGCAGAGATACGCAGTATTTT.

This clonotype was observed at least ten times. One end of the junction fails to match germline, which may point to a read error. The rearrangement uses TRBV5-1 and TRBJ2-7, with D perhaps assigned TRBD1 or TRBD2 (6 bases each). This CDR3 comprises 14 residues. Germline V gene lookup returns CDR1 SGHRS and CDR2 YFSETQ. CDR3 sequence (DNA): TGTGCCAGCAGCTTAGTGGGGGGCACCTACGAGCAGTACTTC. It specifies CASSLVGGTYEQYF.

CDR3 nucleotide sequence: TGTGCCATCAGTGAGTCGAGGTCCCGCCCGGGGGCCCTCGGAGTTACGCAGTATTTT. Amino acid sequence: CAISESRSRPGALGVTQYF. The chain is built from TRBV10-3 and TRBJ2-3; D might be TRBD1 or TRBD2, each matching 6 bases. There are 19 residues in the CDR3. The germline V and J ends were trimmed by 0 bases and 8 bases, with 27 bases remaining between them. Germline values: CDR1 ENHRY, CDR2 SYGVKD.

The chain employs TRBV27 and TRBJ2-1, with D possibly being TRBD1 (6 bases). This CDR3 contains 14 residues. The V gene's germline CDR1 is MNHEY and CDR2 SMNVEV (reference sequence). The ends were cut back, 3 bases at V and 3 bases at J, with 9 bases in the middle. CDR3 amino acids: CASSFSRGYNEQFF. The CDR3 nucleotides are TGTGCCAGCAGTTTTTCCAGGGGCTACAATGAGCAGTTCTTC.

In the case of this clonotype: The junction departs from germline at one end; a sequencing error may be responsible. The chain has TRBV25-1 and TRBJ1-1, with 7 bases lining up with TRBD1. The germline CDR1 and CDR2 sequences are MGHDK and SYGVNS. The CDR3 covers 15 residues. CDR3 DNA sequence: TGTGCCAGCTCATCTCGACAGGGAAGGAACGCTGAAGCTTTCTTT. Encoded protein: CASSSRQGRNAEAFF. The full variable domain, completed using reference TRBV25-1 and TRBJ1-1, is EADIYQTPRYLVIGTGKKITLECSQTMGHDKMYWYQQDPGMELHLIHYSYGVNSTEKGDLSSESTVSRIRTEHFPLTLESARPSHTSQYLCASSSRQGRNAEAFFGQGTRLTVV.

This clonotype has only a few counts. The CDR3 bases are TGCGCCAGCAGCCGCAAGGGGCGCCGCAAGTTCTTC. Translated, it gives CASSRKGRRKFF. The rearrangement joins TRBV4-3 to TRBJ2-1, with TRBD1 as a possible D gene (5 bases). V was trimmed by 4 bases and J by 14 bases, leaving 15 bases between them. Germline V gene lookup returns CDR1 LGHNA and CDR2 YSLEER. The CDR3 sequence is 12 residues long.

The gene calls are TRBV20-1 and TRBJ1-2; D is unresolved. The V and J ends lost 0 bases and 3 bases respectively, with 11 bases between them. Germline V gene sequence: CDR1 DFQATT, CDR2 SNEGSKA (reference sequence). The CDR3 is made up of 14 amino acids. The CDR3 reads CSARDIKGDYGYTF. CDR3 coding DNA: TGCAGTGCTAGAGATATAAAGGGAGACTATGGCTACACCTTC.

This chain links TRBV7-2 with TRBJ2-1, with D perhaps matching TRBD1 (5 bases). The better agreement between TRBJ2-7 and the DNA end casts doubt on the J call. The germline gives CDR1 SGHTA, CDR2 FQGNSA. This CDR3 has 13 amino acids. CDR3 in amino acids: CASSTQGRAEQYF. The CDR3 DNA reads TGTGCCAGCAGCACCCAAGGCAGGGCCGAGCAGTACTTC.

The rearrangement uses TRBV27 and TRBJ2-1; tentative D call: TRBD2 (5 bases). Germline CDR1 and CDR2: MNHEY and SMNVEV (reference sequence). This CDR3 contains 14 residues. V lost 7 bases and J 4 bases, leaving 14 bases between the germline ends. This chain's CDR3 is CASMETSGYNEQFF. The DNA for the CDR3 is TGTGCCAGCATGGAGACGAGCGGTTACAATGAGCAGTTCTTC.

V is TRBV20-1 and J is TRBJ1-2; D perhaps matches TRBD1 (6 bases). The ends were cut back, 6 bases at V and 4 bases at J, with 18 bases in the middle. Germline V gives CDR1 DFQATT, CDR2 SNEGSKA (reference sequence). CDR3 length equals 14 residues. DNA of the CDR3: TGCAGTGCGACCAGGACAGACAGAACCTATGGCTACACCTTC. As protein: CSATRTDRTYGYTF.

The rearrangement links TRBV9 to TRBJ1-3; D ambiguous. CDR3 size: 17 residues. The V end lost 0 bases, the J end lost 4 bases, and 17 bases lay between the germline ends. The germline CDR1 and CDR2 sequences are SGDLS and YYNGEE. The CDR3 DNA is TGTGCCAGCAGCGTAGGTCAATGGAGGGAGCCCGGAAACACCATATATTTT. Translation: CASSVGQWREPGNTIYF.

The count of this clonotype is one. V usage is TRBV3-1 and J usage is TRBJ2-2; no clear D gene. The V gene lost 8 bases and the J gene lost 3 bases, with 10 bases spanning the gap. In germline, CDR1 is LGHDT, CDR2 YNNKEL (reference sequence). The CDR3 spans 13 residues. The DNA of the CDR3 is TGTGCCAGCCCTTCCTTGGACACCGGGGAGCTGTTTTTT. Its translation is CASPSLDTGELFF.

A few counts support this clonotype. The V gene is TRBV7-2, the J gene TRBJ2-7, with a possible D match to TRBD1 (5 bases). CDR3 length: 14 amino acids. Germline V gene sequence: CDR1 SGHTA, CDR2 FQGNSA. The V end was cut by 3 bases, the J end by 1 base, with 10 bases between. This chain's CDR3 is CASSFNTGSYEQYF. The DNA of the CDR3 is TGTGCCAGCAGCTTTAATACAGGATCCTACGAGCAGTACTTC.

The chain uses TRBV20-1 and TRBJ2-7; TRBD1 agrees at 9 bases. This CDR3 spans 14 amino acids. Trimming at V came to 3 bases and at J to 2 bases, leaving 5 bases not matched to a gene. Germline CDR1 reads DFQATT; CDR2 reads SNEGSKA (reference sequence). The CDR3 protein is CSARDRGITYEQYF. CDR3 nucleotides: TGCAGTGCTAGGGACAGGGGAATCACCTACGAGCAGTACTTC.

This clonotype has only a few counts. The J gene is TRBJ1-2, the V gene TRBV9; D gene uncertain. The length of the CDR3 is 13 residues. Germline assignment: CDR1 SGDLS and CDR2 YYNGEE. The V and J ends lost 2 bases and 6 bases respectively, with 11 bases between them. The DNA of the CDR3 is TGTGCCAGCAGCGTGACAAAAGCGAATGGCTACACCTTC. Its protein is CASSVTKANGYTF. Using reference TRBV9 and TRBJ1-2 for the parts outside the CDR3, the full variable domain is DSGVTQTPKHLITATGQRVTLRCSPRSGDLSVYWYQQSLDQGLQFLIQYYNGEERAKGNILERFSAQQFPDLHSELNLSSLELGDSALYFCASSVTKANGYTFGSGTRLTVV.

The V gene is TRBV3-1, the J gene TRBJ2-5, with a possible D match to TRBD1 (6 bases). There are 17 residues in the CDR3. The V gene lost 0 bases and the J gene lost 11 bases, with 25 bases spanning the gap. Germline-derived CDR1 and CDR2 are LGHDT and YNNKEL (reference sequence). CDR3 protein: CASSQDLPDRHDNEQYF. The CDR3 DNA reads TGTGCCAGCAGCCAAGACTTACCCGACAGGCACGACAATGAGCAGTACTTC.

The genes are TRBV7-2 and TRBJ2-2, with a weak D call TRBD1 (5 bases). This CDR3 is built from 16 residues. Per germline, CDR1 SGHTA and CDR2 FQGNSA. V shed 1 base and J shed 1 base, with 10 bases lying between them. The CDR3 region is CASSLDLRGNTGELFF. In DNA, the CDR3 is TGTGCCAGCAGCTTAGACTTAAGGGGGAACACCGGGGAGCTGTTTTTT.

The chain uses TRBV5-1 and TRBJ1-2, with 9 bases identical to TRBD1. Germline lookup yields CDR1 SGHRS and CDR2 YFSETQ. V lost 4 bases and J lost 7; bases outside the gene matches: 5. The CDR3 loop spans 13 amino acids. The CDR3 loop reads CASSGGDRAGYTF. CDR3 bases: TGCGCCAGCAGCGGGGGGGACAGGGCTGGCTACACCTTC. The full variable domain, rest sourced from reference TRBV5-1 and TRBJ1-2, is KAGVTQTPRYLIKTRGQQVTLSCSPISGHRSVSWYQQTPGQGLQFLFEYFSETQRNKGNFPGRFSGRQFSNSRSEMNVSTLELGDSALYLCASSGGDRAGYTFGSGTRLTVV.

The V and J genes are TRBV4-2 and TRBJ1-1; D possibly corresponds to TRBD1 (6 bases). V gave up 0 bases and J gave up 4 bases, with 12 bases separating them. Germline values: CDR1 LGHNA, CDR2 YNFKEQ. The CDR3 contains 15 residues. The chain's CDR3 is CASSQENRAGTEAFF. CDR3 DNA: TGTGCCAGCAGCCAAGAAAACAGGGCGGGCACTGAAGCTTTCTTT.

The rearrangement uses TRBV19 and TRBJ2-1; D is unresolved. Germline loops: CDR1 LNHDA, CDR2 SQIVND (reference sequence). The CDR3 totals 12 residues. V lost 0 bases, J lost 7 bases, and 4 bases lay in between. CDR3 region: CASSIEINEQFF. CDR3 nucleotide sequence: TGTGCCAGTAGTATAGAAATAAATGAGCAGTTCTTC.